Listed below are T cell receptor beta chains from one sample, sequenced in a study of T cells after posttransplantation cyclophosphamide. Sequencing used immunoSEQ multiplex PCR; TCRdb keeps in-frame clones, though not all of them. The sample contains about 43,000 clones, less than 95% of which appear only once. This sample comprised PBMCs, obtained around 67 days after allogeneic stem cell transplant with posttransplant cyclophosphamide. All receptors derive from a male patient aged 55 to 69 who received an allogeneic stem cell transplant from a related donor and was CMV-positive. A share of the T cells may be of graft donor origin. The CDR3 runs from the conserved cysteine through the conserved F or W. D genes are given only for firm matches. Clone size is not always given. Where it is, it says once, few, many or a class for expanded clones.

j_call: TRBJ2-1; v_call: TRBV9; d_call: NA; clone_size: NA; cdr3_aa: CASSDSESEWFF; cdr3_nt: TGTGCCAGCAGCGATAGTGAGAGTGAATGGTTCTTC
j_call: TRBJ2-5; v_call: TRBV29-1; d_call: NA; clone_size: NA; cdr3_aa: CSATRGQETQYF; cdr3_nt: TGCAGCGCCACACGGGGGCAAGAGACCCAGTACTTC
j_call: TRBJ2-5; v_call: TRBV10-3; d_call: TRBD2; clone_size: once; cdr3_aa: CAISWTSGKETQYF; cdr3_nt: TGTGCCATCAGCTGGACTAGCGGCAAAGAGACCCAGTACTTC
j_call: TRBJ2-7; v_call: TRBV5-1; d_call: TRBD2; clone_size: NA; cdr3_aa: CASMGSSGGAVYEQYF; cdr3_nt: TGCGCCAGCATGGGGAGTAGCGGGGGGGCGGTGTACGAGCAGTACTTC
j_call: TRBJ1-1; v_call: TRBV5-4; d_call: NA; clone_size: few; cdr3_aa: CASSRSGGRAFF; cdr3_nt: TGTGCCAGCAGTCGATCGGGGGGAAGGGCTTTCTTT
j_call: TRBJ2-3; v_call: TRBV6-4; d_call: TRBD1; clone_size: NA; cdr3_aa: CASSQGQGADTQYF; cdr3_nt: TGTGCCAGCAGTCAGGGACAGGGTGCAGATACGCAGTATTTT
j_call: TRBJ1-2; v_call: TRBV4-1; d_call: NA; clone_size: NA; cdr3_aa: CASSQEPGQDNYGYTF; cdr3_nt: TGCGCCAGCAGCCAGGAACCGGGACAAGATAACTATGGCTACACCTTC
j_call: TRBJ2-2; v_call: TRBV10-1; d_call: TRBD1; clone_size: NA; cdr3_aa: CASRGQGGTGELFF; cdr3_nt: TGCGCCAGCCGGGGACAGGGAGGCACCGGGGAGCTGTTTTTT
j_call: TRBJ1-2; v_call: TRBV5-1; d_call: TRBD1; clone_size: NA; cdr3_aa: CASSLAEDGTANYGYTF; cdr3_nt: TGCGCCAGCAGCTTGGCGGAGGACGGGACAGCTAACTATGGCTACACCTTC
j_call: TRBJ1-2; v_call: TRBV15; d_call: NA; clone_size: few; cdr3_aa: CATSRDPIGGDYGYTF; cdr3_nt: TGTGCCACCAGCAGAGACCCAATAGGGGGTGACTATGGCTACACCTTC
j_call: TRBJ1-2; v_call: TRBV2; d_call: TRBD1; clone_size: NA; cdr3_aa: CASRRPGQGIDGYTF; cdr3_nt: TGTGCCAGCAGACGTCCGGGACAGGGGATCGATGGCTACACCTTC
j_call: TRBJ2-3; v_call: TRBV6-4; d_call: TRBD1; clone_size: NA; cdr3_aa: CASSDGTGGTDTQYF; cdr3_nt: TGTGCCAGCAGTGACGGGACAGGGGGCACAGATACGCAGTATTTT
j_call: TRBJ1-1; v_call: TRBV19; d_call: NA; clone_size: NA; cdr3_aa: CASSIIGGNTEAFF; cdr3_nt: TGTGCCAGTAGTATTATAGGGGGGAACACTGAAGCTTTCTTT
j_call: TRBJ2-3; v_call: TRBV5-1; d_call: NA; clone_size: NA; cdr3_aa: CASSPLLGGGTDTQYF; cdr3_nt: TGCGCCAGCAGTCCACTCCTCGGGGGTGGCACAGATACGCAGTATTTT
j_call: TRBJ1-5; v_call: TRBV18; d_call: NA; clone_size: NA; cdr3_aa: CASSPGAAGQPQHF; cdr3_nt: TGTGCCAGCTCACCGGGGGCGGCGGGCCAGCCCCAGCATTTT
j_call: TRBJ2-1; v_call: TRBV7-6; d_call: TRBD2; clone_size: NA; cdr3_aa: CASSLYSGGLRSYNEQFF; cdr3_nt: TGTGCCAGCAGCTTATATAGCGGGGGGCTACGCTCCTACAATGAGCAGTTCTTC
j_call: TRBJ2-2; v_call: TRBV7-2; d_call: NA; clone_size: NA; cdr3_aa: CASSLASLVAGELFF; cdr3_nt: TGTGCCAGCAGCTTAGCAAGTCTAGTTGCCGGGGAGCTGTTTTTT
j_call: TRBJ1-1; v_call: TRBV5-6; d_call: TRBD1; clone_size: NA; cdr3_aa: CASSLVGSGGLWTEAFF; cdr3_nt: TGTGCCAGCAGCTTGGTAGGGTCAGGGGGCTTGTGGACTGAAGCTTTCTTT
j_call: TRBJ2-5; v_call: TRBV20-1; d_call: TRBD2; clone_size: NA; cdr3_aa: CSASGAETQYF; cdr3_nt: TGCAGTGCGAGCGGGGCAGAGACCCAGTACTTC
j_call: TRBJ1-3; v_call: TRBV6-1; d_call: TRBD1; clone_size: NA; cdr3_aa: CASSPWDRIGNTIYF; cdr3_nt: TGTGCCAGCAGTCCGTGGGACAGGATTGGAAACACCATATATTTT
j_call: TRBJ2-7; v_call: TRBV7-6; d_call: TRBD2; clone_size: NA; cdr3_aa: CASSFTSEVEQYF; cdr3_nt: TGTGCCAGCAGCTTTACTAGCGAGGTAGAGCAGTACTTC
j_call: TRBJ1-5; v_call: TRBV5-1; d_call: NA; clone_size: NA; cdr3_aa: CASSPEGHGSQHF; cdr3_nt: TGCGCCAGCAGCCCGGAAGGTCACGGGTCCCAGCATTTT
j_call: TRBJ1-1; v_call: TRBV9; d_call: NA; clone_size: NA; cdr3_aa: CASSVEPRNEAFF; cdr3_nt: TGTGCCAGCAGCGTGGAGCCCCGGAATGAAGCTTTCTTT
j_call: TRBJ1-1; v_call: TRBV10-2; d_call: NA; clone_size: NA; cdr3_aa: CASNLGQMNTEAFF; cdr3_nt: TGCGCCAGCAACCTAGGACAGATGAACACTGAAGCTTTCTTT
j_call: TRBJ2-1; v_call: TRBV7-8; d_call: NA; clone_size: NA; cdr3_aa: CASSLGRTRAGWNEQFF; cdr3_nt: TGTGCCAGCAGCTTAGGACGGACACGAGCAGGGTGGAATGAGCAGTTCTTC
j_call: TRBJ1-1; v_call: TRBV7-2; d_call: NA; clone_size: NA; cdr3_aa: CASSSQLNTEAFF; cdr3_nt: TGTGCCAGCAGCTCCCAATTGAACACTGAAGCTTTCTTT
j_call: TRBJ2-2; v_call: TRBV4-1; d_call: NA; clone_size: NA; cdr3_aa: CASSQEPPEGELFF; cdr3_nt: TGCGCCAGCAGCCAAGAGCCGCCAGAAGGGGAGCTGTTTTTT
j_call: TRBJ2-1; v_call: TRBV4-1; d_call: NA; clone_size: NA; cdr3_aa: CASSQESYNEQFF; cdr3_nt: TGCGCCAGCAGCCAAGAGTCATACAATGAGCAGTTCTTC
j_call: TRBJ1-5; v_call: TRBV27; d_call: NA; clone_size: NA; cdr3_aa: CASSLRPTGMEPQHF; cdr3_nt: TGTGCCAGCAGTTTAAGGCCGACGGGTATGGAGCCCCAGCATTTT
j_call: TRBJ2-1; v_call: TRBV4-1; d_call: TRBD2; clone_size: NA; cdr3_aa: CASSPASLAGGYNEQFF; cdr3_nt: TGCGCCAGCAGCCCGGCTTCCTTAGCGGGGGGTTACAATGAGCAGTTCTTC
j_call: TRBJ2-1; v_call: TRBV25-1; d_call: TRBD2; clone_size: NA; cdr3_aa: CASSEGFGTTSYNEQFF; cdr3_nt: TGTGCCAGCAGTGAGGGATTCGGGACTACTAGTTACAATGAGCAGTTCTTC
j_call: TRBJ1-6; v_call: TRBV5-6; d_call: NA; clone_size: NA; cdr3_aa: CASSSGRSPPLHF; cdr3_nt: TGTGCCAGCTCAAGCGGAAGGAGTCCACCCCTCCACTTT
j_call: TRBJ1-3; v_call: TRBV6-1; d_call: TRBD1; clone_size: once; cdr3_aa: CASRERGTGTGNTIYF; cdr3_nt: TGTGCCAGCAGAGAACGAGGGACAGGGACTGGAAACACCATATATTTT
j_call: TRBJ1-2; v_call: TRBV27; d_call: TRBD1; clone_size: once; cdr3_aa: CASRATGVTVAGYTF; cdr3_nt: TGTGCCAGCAGGGCAACAGGGGTAACCGTTGCCGGCTACACCTTC
j_call: TRBJ2-5; v_call: TRBV19; d_call: NA; clone_size: few; cdr3_aa: CASPQVLSETQYF; cdr3_nt: TGTGCCAGCCCCCAGGTGTTATCGGAGACCCAGTACTTC
j_call: TRBJ1-5; v_call: TRBV6-5; d_call: NA; clone_size: NA; cdr3_aa: CASSYHHSSNQPQHF; cdr3_nt: TGTGCCAGCAGTTACCATCATTCTAGCAATCAGCCCCAGCATTTT
j_call: TRBJ1-1; v_call: TRBV2; d_call: TRBD1; clone_size: NA; cdr3_aa: CASSEGTAEAFF; cdr3_nt: TGTGCCAGCAGCGAAGGGACAGCTGAAGCTTTCTTT
j_call: TRBJ1-1; v_call: TRBV9; d_call: NA; clone_size: NA; cdr3_aa: CASSVAVNTEAFF; cdr3_nt: TGTGCCAGCAGCGTAGCGGTGAACACTGAAGCTTTCTTT
j_call: TRBJ1-1; v_call: TRBV19; d_call: NA; clone_size: NA; cdr3_aa: CASSPRSAQNTEAFF; cdr3_nt: TGTGCCAGTAGTCCCAGGTCGGCCCAGAACACTGAAGCTTTCTTT
j_call: TRBJ1-5; v_call: TRBV18; d_call: TRBD1; clone_size: few; cdr3_aa: CASSPEGQRAQPQHF; cdr3_nt: TGTGCCAGCTCCCCCGAGGGACAGAGGGCTCAGCCCCAGCATTTT
j_call: TRBJ2-1; v_call: TRBV9; d_call: TRBD1; clone_size: NA; cdr3_aa: CASSDGQGLYNEQFF; cdr3_nt: TGTGCCAGCAGCGACGGACAGGGCCTCTACAATGAGCAGTTCTTC
j_call: TRBJ2-2; v_call: TRBV18; d_call: NA; clone_size: NA; cdr3_aa: CASSPFVSSTNTGELFF; cdr3_nt: TGTGCCAGCTCACCATTTGTCTCCAGTACGAACACCGGGGAGCTGTTTTTT
j_call: TRBJ1-3; v_call: TRBV7-2; d_call: TRBD1; clone_size: NA; cdr3_aa: CASRETGLGNTIYF; cdr3_nt: TGTGCCAGCAGGGAGACAGGGTTAGGAAACACCATATATTTT
j_call: TRBJ1-5; v_call: TRBV7-9; d_call: NA; clone_size: NA; cdr3_aa: CASSLAAAQPQHF; cdr3_nt: TGTGCCAGCAGCTTAGCAGCGGCCCAGCCCCAGCATTTT
j_call: TRBJ2-3; v_call: TRBV6-5; d_call: TRBD2; clone_size: NA; cdr3_aa: CASAGGRTDTQYF; cdr3_nt: TGTGCCAGCGCGGGGGGTCGCACAGATACGCAGTATTTT
j_call: TRBJ1-3; v_call: TRBV7-2; d_call: TRBD1; clone_size: NA; cdr3_aa: CASSLGTGTARNTIYF; cdr3_nt: TGTGCCAGCAGCTTAGGCACCGGGACAGCCCGAAACACCATATATTTT
j_call: TRBJ1-1; v_call: TRBV7-8; d_call: NA; clone_size: once; cdr3_aa: CASSLVSGGIVAFF; cdr3_nt: TGTGCCAGCAGCTTAGTCTCTGGCGGGATTGTGGCTTTCTTT
j_call: TRBJ1-1; v_call: TRBV5-1; d_call: TRBD1; clone_size: NA; cdr3_aa: CASSTGGYSTEAFF; cdr3_nt: TGCGCCAGCAGCACAGGGGGCTATAGCACTGAAGCTTTCTTT
j_call: TRBJ1-5; v_call: TRBV2; d_call: NA; clone_size: NA; cdr3_aa: CASRLLHSNQPQHF; cdr3_nt: TGTGCCAGTCGACTGCTTCATAGCAATCAGCCCCAGCATTTT
j_call: TRBJ2-7; v_call: TRBV10-2; d_call: TRBD1; clone_size: NA; cdr3_aa: CASTVGTGLFGEQYF; cdr3_nt: TGCGCCAGCACCGTTGGGACAGGGTTATTTGGGGAGCAGTACTTC
j_call: TRBJ1-2; v_call: TRBV10-1; d_call: NA; clone_size: once; cdr3_aa: CASSETLNYGYTF; cdr3_nt: TGCGCCAGCAGTGAAACTCTTAACTATGGCTACACCTTC
j_call: TRBJ1-1; v_call: TRBV7-9; d_call: NA; clone_size: NA; cdr3_aa: CASRQIEAFF; cdr3_nt: TGTGCCAGCAGACAGATTGAAGCTTTCTTT
j_call: TRBJ2-3; v_call: TRBV7-9; d_call: TRBD2; clone_size: NA; cdr3_aa: CASSLGVGLARDTQYF; cdr3_nt: TGTGCCAGCAGCTTAGGGGTTGGACTAGCGAGAGATACGCAGTATTTT
j_call: TRBJ2-1; v_call: TRBV2; d_call: NA; clone_size: NA; cdr3_aa: CASNWGGLYNEQFF; cdr3_nt: TGTGCCAGCAATTGGGGGGGCCTCTACAATGAGCAGTTCTTC
j_call: TRBJ1-2; v_call: TRBV5-1; d_call: TRBD1; clone_size: NA; cdr3_aa: CASSLILRGTGENGYTF; cdr3_nt: TGCGCCAGCAGCTTGATCTTACGCGGGACAGGGGAGAATGGCTACACCTTC
j_call: TRBJ1-6; v_call: TRBV28; d_call: TRBD1; clone_size: NA; cdr3_aa: CASSNPPPWTGPTYNSPLHF; cdr3_nt: TGTGCCAGCAGTAACCCACCCCCATGGACAGGTCCGACCTATAATTCCCCCCTCCACTTT
j_call: TRBJ1-2; v_call: TRBV5-6; d_call: NA; clone_size: NA; cdr3_aa: CASSITGFSGYTF; cdr3_nt: TGTGCCAGCAGTATTACAGGGTTTAGTGGCTACACCTTC
j_call: TRBJ1-1; v_call: TRBV9; d_call: TRBD1; clone_size: NA; cdr3_aa: CASSAGGQGIGTEAFF; cdr3_nt: TGTGCCAGCAGCGCAGGGGGTCAGGGGATCGGGACTGAAGCTTTCTTT
j_call: TRBJ1-1; v_call: TRBV7-9; d_call: TRBD1; clone_size: NA; cdr3_aa: CASSLGAWDRHEAFF; cdr3_nt: TGTGCCAGCAGCTTAGGAGCGTGGGACAGACATGAAGCTTTCTTT